A single sample gave rise to the 8 T cell receptor beta chains below, sequenced in a study of T cell responses to AZD1222 COVID-19 vaccine. The protocol was immunoSEQ multiplex PCR, while the TCRdb copy is restricted to in-frame clones and leaves out a portion. The table has 200,000 or so clones, about 93% seen once. The source was peripheral blood, collected on day 0 of MenACWY control vaccination. Every receptor here comes from an adult in good health.

V usage is TRBV7-9 and J usage is TRBJ2-3; TRBD1 aligns across 8 bases. V shed 7 bases and J 3 bases; nucleotides not matched to a gene: 12. CDR1 and CDR2 from the germline V gene are SEHNR and FQNEAQ (reference sequence). CDR3 length: 16 residues. The CDR3 DNA reads as TGTGCCAGCACCAACACCAGGGGGCTTGGGACAGATACGCAGTATTTT. Translation: CASTNTRGLGTDTQYF. Combining the CDR3 with reference TRBV7-9 and TRBJ2-3 gives the whole variable domain DTGVSQNPRHKITKRGQNVTFRCDPISEHNRLYWYRQTLGQGPEFLTYFQNEAQLEKSRLLSDRFSAERPKGSFSTLEIQRTEQGDSAMYLCASTNTRGLGTDTQYFGPGTRLTVL.

The rearrangement uses TRBV21-1 and TRBJ2-3; no check of the table's D call, TRBD2, against the DNA was made. TRBV21-1 is termed a pseudogene. There are 15 residues in the CDR3. CDR3 DNA: TGTGCCAGCAGCAAGGCGAGCGGGGAGGAAGATACGCAGTATTTT. Protein: CASSKASGEEDTQYF.

The chain has TRBV6-1 and TRBJ1-2; D is unresolved. The CDR3 is made up of 12 amino acids. V lost 3 bases, J lost 8 bases, and 10 bases lay in between. Germline V CDR1 and CDR2: MNHNS, SASEGT. CDR3 bases: TGTGCCAGCAGTGACCGGGCGGCGGGCTACACCTTC. It codes for CASSDRAAGYTF.

This clone showed up just a few times. The chain uses TRBV5-5 and TRBJ2-2; possible D gene TRBD2, 5 bases. This CDR3 spans 13 amino acids. Germline assignment: CDR1 SGHKS and CDR2 YYEKEE (reference sequence). The V gene lost 0 bases and the J gene lost 6 bases, with 6 bases spanning the gap. The CDR3 coding sequence is TGTGCCAGCAGCTTGGGAGCGGCCGGGGAGCTGTTTTTT. Amino acid sequence: CASSLGAAGELFF.

The chain recombines TRBV5-6 with TRBJ2-3; D possibly uses TRBD1 or TRBD2 (5 bases each). The CDR3 loop spans 16 amino acids. Trimming shortened V by 4 bases and J by 6 bases, and 21 bases separated the two germline ends. Germline CDR1 is SGHDT and CDR2 is YYEEEE. The CDR3: CASSGSGKGIGDTQYF. The DNA for the CDR3 is TGTGCCAGCAGCGGGTCGGGAAAGGGGATTGGCGATACGCAGTATTTT.

The chain is built from TRBV6-5 and TRBJ2-7; 8 nucleotides match TRBD1. The CDR3 spans 14 residues. Germline lookup yields CDR1 MNHEY and CDR2 SVGAGI. Trimming removed 4 bases from V and 2 bases from J; junction bases left unmatched: 4. The CDR3 loop reads CASSSPGQAYEQYF. As DNA, the CDR3 is TGTGCCAGCAGTTCCCCGGGACAGGCCTACGAGCAGTACTTC.

The rearrangement joins TRBV7-6 to TRBJ1-2; TRBD1 matches 10 bases. V gave up 3 bases and J gave up 4 bases; unmatched junction bases: 5. Germline CDR1 SGHVS, CDR2 FNYEAQ. The CDR3 covers 15 residues. The CDR3 region is CASSLGTGDLYGYTF. For the CDR3, the DNA is TGTGCCAGCAGCTTGGGGACAGGGGACCTCTATGGCTACACCTTC.

The sample holds a few counts of this clone. The chain carries TRBV10-3 and TRBJ2-7; 11 bases line up with TRBD1. The CDR3 runs 16 residues. The V gene's germline CDR1 is ENHRY and CDR2 SYGVKD. V lost 8 bases, J lost 4 bases, and 13 bases stayed unmatched. The CDR3 sequence is CAIGGQGASSRYEQYF. CDR3 bases: TGTGCCATCGGAGGACAGGGGGCCTCTTCCCGTTACGAGCAGTACTTC.